Listed below are T cell receptor beta chains from one sample, sequenced in a study of CD8+CD57+ T cells in acquired aplastic anemia. TCRdb reprocessed the reads via MiXCR and lists one record per CDR3 protein. The sample contains fewer than 200,000 distinct CDR3 sequences, 55% to 70% of which appear only once. The sequenced sample was sorted CD4+, CD8+, or CD8+CD57+ T cells (not recorded which) from PBMCs. The receptors derive from a human donor in good health. CDR3s include the opening cysteine and the closing phenylalanine or tryptophan. The order of the fields is V gene, clone size, J gene, D gene, CDR3 DNA, CDR3 protein. D genes are given only for firm matches. Clone size is stated in some rows and not others, as once, few, many or a class when expanded.

TRBV29-1	many	TRBJ2-1	NA	TGCAGCGTTGAAGGAGGGCAGGGGATCTACAATGAGCAGTTCTTC	CSVEGGQGIYNEQFF
TRBV7-2	NA	TRBJ2-7	TRBD2	TGTGCCAGCAGCTTAATAGCGGGAGGCATAGAGCAGTACTTC	CASSLIAGGIEQYF
TRBV9	NA	TRBJ2-3	NA	TGTGCCAGCAGCACTAATGACTGGACAGATACGCAGTATTTT	CASSTNDWTDTQYF
TRBV5-1	NA	TRBJ2-2	NA	TGCGCCAGCAGCCCCAGACAAAGTACCGGGGAGCTGTTTTTC	CASSPRQSTGELFF
TRBV20-1	NA	TRBJ1-1	NA	TGCAGTGCCAGAGCGGGGGGGTTCATGAACACTGAAGCTTTCTTT	CSARAGGFMNTEAFF
TRBV7-9	once	TRBJ2-5	TRBD2	TGTGCCAGCAGACCGACTAGCGGGCGACAAGAGACCCAGTACTTC	CASRPTSGRQETQYF
TRBV19	NA	TRBJ1-6	NA	TGTGCCAGTAGTCTTGGACAAAATTCACCCCTCCACTTT	CASSLGQNSPLHF
TRBV29-1	many	TRBJ1-1	NA	TGCAGCGCTGCGGGGTCGGGAGGTGACACTGAAGCTTTCTTT	CSAAGSGGDTEAFF
TRBV19	many	TRBJ2-1	TRBD2	TGTGCCAGTACCTCCCTAGCGGACTACAATGAGCAGTTCTTC	CASTSLADYNEQFF
TRBV20-1	NA	TRBJ2-3	TRBD2	TGCAGTGCTAGGATCCTAGCGGGAGGCGGAGATACGCAGTATTTT	CSARILAGGGDTQYF
TRBV24-1	NA	TRBJ1-6	NA	TGTGCCACCAGTGTCCTTCCTCTGTGGGCCGGGTTGTCACCCCTCCACTTT	CATSVLPLWAGLSPLHF
TRBV20-1	NA	TRBJ1-5	TRBD1	TGCAGTGCTAACGAACAGGGGGCACGATATAGCAATCAGCCCCAGCATTTT	CSANEQGARYSNQPQHF
TRBV20-1	NA	TRBJ2-7	TRBD2	TGCAGTGCGAGATGGGGGTATAGCGGGAGGGCCGAGAACGAGCAGTACTTC	CSARWGYSGRAENEQYF
TRBV5-1	NA	TRBJ2-7	TRBD1	TGCGCCAGCAGCCCAAGACAGGGTGGGAACGAGCAGTACTTC	CASSPRQGGNEQYF
TRBV7-6	NA	TRBJ1-5	NA	TGTGCCAGCAGCTTAGCGGACGGGCCCCAGCATTTT	CASSLADGPQHF
TRBV4-1	NA	TRBJ2-7	NA	TGCGCCAGCAGCCAAGTCTCACAGGGTTACGAGCAGTACTTC	CASSQVSQGYEQYF
TRBV7-9	NA	TRBJ2-1	TRBD1	TGCGCCAGCAGCCAGGACAGGGGGACCTACAATGAGCAGTTCTTC	CASSQDRGTYNEQFF
TRBV5-1	NA	TRBJ1-1	TRBD1	TGCGCCAGCAGCTCGGGGACAGGCACGAACACTGAAGCTTTCTTT	CASSSGTGTNTEAFF
TRBV20-1	once	TRBJ2-7	TRBD2	TGCAGTGCTAGGGGACTAGCGGGAGTTCCTTACGAGCAGTACTTC	CSARGLAGVPYEQYF
TRBV5-1	NA	TRBJ2-6	NA	TGCGCCAGCAAGGTCACCGTCCTGACTTTC	CASKVTVLTF
TRBV7-9	NA	TRBJ2-1	NA	TGTGCCAGCAGTCATGGGGACTCCCGGGGGAATGAGCAGTTCTTC	CASSHGDSRGNEQFF
TRBV7-8	NA	TRBJ2-2	NA	TGTGGCAGCAGTTTACCGGGACACCAAGCAAACACCGGGGAGCTGCTTTTT	CGSSLPGHQANTGELLF
TRBV20-1	NA	TRBJ2-1	TRBD2	TGCAGTGCGAGACTAGCGGGAGGGCCGAACAATGAGCAGTTCTTC	CSARLAGGPNNEQFF
TRBV25-1	NA	TRBJ1-2	TRBD1	TGTGCCAGCAGTGAAAGAGTGGTAATCTTTGGACAGGGGGACTATGGCTACACCTTC	CASSERVVIFGQGDYGYTF
TRBV2	NA	TRBJ1-1	NA	TGTGCCAGCAGCGTAGGGGAGACTGAAGCTTTCTTT	CASSVGETEAFF
TRBV7-9	once	TRBJ2-3	NA	TGTGCCAGCAGCTTTGGCCCAACGGGCACAGATACGCAGTATTTT	CASSFGPTGTDTQYF
TRBV11-3	many	TRBJ2-5	TRBD2	TGTGCCAGCAGCATACGGGGGGACCAAGAGACCCAGTACTTC	CASSIRGDQETQYF
TRBV2	few	TRBJ2-7	TRBD1	TGTGCCAGCACTTGGACAGGGACCTACGAGCAGTACTTC	CASTWTGTYEQYF
TRBV20-1	NA	TRBJ1-2	NA	TGCAGTGCTAGAGATGTTGTCAGGGGACGTTATGGCTACACCTTC	CSARDVVRGRYGYTF
TRBV4-1	NA	TRBJ2-7	NA	TGCGCCAGCAGCCAGGTCTACCGTTACGAGCAGTACTTC	CASSQVYRYEQYF
TRBV2	NA	TRBJ1-5	TRBD1	TGTGCCAGCAGCGAGGGGGCGTACACGACCCAGCATTTT	CASSEGAYTTQHF
TRBV7-8	NA	TRBJ2-7	NA	TGTGCCAGTAGCCCTACCGGGATCTACTACGAGCAGTACTTC	CASSPTGIYYEQYF
TRBV20-1	once	TRBJ1-5	NA	TGCAGTGCTAGGACCCACGGAGATAGTCAGCCCCAGCATTTT	CSARTHGDSQPQHF
TRBV20-1	NA	TRBJ1-2	NA	TGCAGTGCTAGAGACACAGGGAGGGCTGGCTACACCTTC	CSARDTGRAGYTF
TRBV29-1	NA	TRBJ1-5	NA	TGCAGCGTTGGGTTGGGATCCAATCAGCCCCAGCATTTT	CSVGLGSNQPQHF
TRBV20-1	NA	TRBJ2-7	TRBD2	TGCAGTGCTAGAGATTTAGTAGCGGGATCCTACGAGCAGTACTTC	CSARDLVAGSYEQYF
TRBV6-6	many	TRBJ2-3	NA	TGTGCCAGCAGTCCGACTGGAGATACGCAGTATTTT	CASSPTGDTQYF
TRBV24-1	few	TRBJ1-2	TRBD1	TGTGCCACCAGTGATCCGGGACAGAGCCTCTATGGCTACACCTTC	CATSDPGQSLYGYTF
TRBV5-6	NA	TRBJ1-1	TRBD1	TGTGCCAGCAGCTACGGACAGGGGGCGGCTGAAGCTTTCTTT	CASSYGQGAAEAFF
TRBV7-2	NA	TRBJ2-7	NA	TGTGCCAGCAGCTTATATGGGTACGAGCAGTACTTC	CASSLYGYEQYF
TRBV7-9	NA	TRBJ2-7	NA	TGTGCCAGCAGCCCCTCCGGACGGACCTACGAGCAGTACTTC	CASSPSGRTYEQYF
TRBV18	NA	TRBJ2-6	NA	TGTGCCAGCTCACAGAAGGAATCTGGGGCCAACGTCCTGACTTTC	CASSQKESGANVLTF
TRBV7-6	few	TRBJ2-7	NA	TGTGCCAGCAGCTTGAGAACGACAGGATCCGAGCAGTACTTC	CASSLRTTGSEQYF
TRBV29-1	few	TRBJ2-7	NA	TGCAGCGTTGGGCGAGCGTACGAGCAGTACTTC	CSVGRAYEQYF
TRBV20-1	NA	TRBJ1-1	TRBD1	TGCAGTGCCCACCAGGGGGATAACACTGAAGCTTTCTTT	CSAHQGDNTEAFF
TRBV30	many	TRBJ2-7	TRBD1	TGTGCCTGGAGTGTAACAGGGGGCGGCGAGCAGTACTTC	CAWSVTGGGEQYF
TRBV7-2	once	TRBJ2-6	NA	TGTGCCAGCAGCTTAGAGTTGAGGGCTGGGGCCAACGTCCTGACTTTC	CASSLELRAGANVLTF
TRBV7-8	many	TRBJ1-1	TRBD1	TGTGCCAGCAGCTTAGGGGACAGGGGAGCTTTCTTT	CASSLGDRGAFF
TRBV20-1	many	TRBJ1-1	NA	TGCAGTGCTAGAGTTTTGTTGACGGGGAGGGAAGCTTTCTTT	CSARVLLTGREAFF
TRBV7-8	few	TRBJ2-3	NA	TGTGCCAGCAGCTTAGCTCTCCTAGCCAACACAGATACGCAGTATTTT	CASSLALLANTDTQYF
TRBV7-9	NA	TRBJ2-5	NA	TGTGCCAGCAGGATACCGGGACGCCCAAAGGAGACCCAGTACTTC	CASRIPGRPKETQYF
TRBV7-3	NA	TRBJ2-3	TRBD1	TGTGCCAGCCTTGACCAGGGGGCTACCCCAGATACGCAGTATTTT	CASLDQGATPDTQYF
TRBV7-7	many	TRBJ2-3	NA	TGTGCTAGCAGCTCTTCGAGTGGTGGGGGAGATACGCAGTATTTT	CASSSSSGGGDTQYF
TRBV7-9	many	TRBJ2-7	TRBD2	TGTGCCAGCAGCCCAGGAGGCGGGAGTAGACACGAGCAGTACTTC	CASSPGGGSRHEQYF
TRBV20-1	many	TRBJ2-7	TRBD2	TGCAGTGCTAGTGTACTAGCGGGAGGGCACGAGCAGTACTTC	CSASVLAGGHEQYF
TRBV5-1	once	TRBJ1-1	NA	TGCGCCAGCAGCTTAAGGACAGCGCCGGGTACTGAAGCTTTCTTT	CASSLRTAPGTEAFF
TRBV20-1	many	TRBJ1-6	TRBD1	TGCAGTGCTTTTCCGGGACAGGGGGTCCCCTCCTATAATTCACCCCTCCACTTT	CSAFPGQGVPSYNSPLHF
TRBV19	NA	TRBJ2-1	TRBD2	TGTGCAAGTAGTATGACGCTAGCGGGGAACAACAATGAGCAGTTCTTC	CASSMTLAGNNNEQFF
TRBV19	few	TRBJ2-1	TRBD2	TGTGCCAGTAGGACACTAGCGGGGGGCCGGAATGAGCAGTTCTTC	CASRTLAGGRNEQFF